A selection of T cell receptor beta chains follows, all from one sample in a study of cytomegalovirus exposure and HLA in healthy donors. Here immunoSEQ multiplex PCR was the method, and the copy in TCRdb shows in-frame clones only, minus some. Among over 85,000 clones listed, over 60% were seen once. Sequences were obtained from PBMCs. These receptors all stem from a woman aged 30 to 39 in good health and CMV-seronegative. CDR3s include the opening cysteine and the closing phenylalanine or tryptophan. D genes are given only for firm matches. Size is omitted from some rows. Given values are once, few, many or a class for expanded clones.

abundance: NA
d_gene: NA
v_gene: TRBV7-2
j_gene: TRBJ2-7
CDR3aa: CASSLGVADSYEQYF
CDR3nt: TGTGCCAGCAGCTTAGGGGTAGCGGATTCCTACGAGCAGTACTTC

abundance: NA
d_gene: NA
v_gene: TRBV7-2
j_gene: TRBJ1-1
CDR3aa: CASSLAGARTEAFF
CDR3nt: TGTGCCAGCAGCTTAGCAGGGGCAAGGACTGAAGCTTTCTTT

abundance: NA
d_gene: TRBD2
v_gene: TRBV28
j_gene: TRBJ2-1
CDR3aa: CASSLSAVGGRGGNEQFF
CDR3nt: TGTGCCAGCAGTTTATCAGCAGTGGGCGGGAGGGGGGGCAATGAGCAGTTCTTC

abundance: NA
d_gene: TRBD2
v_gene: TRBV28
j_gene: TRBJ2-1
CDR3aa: CASSPSPHRTSLGWVEQFF
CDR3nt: TGTGCCAGCAGCCCCTCACCCCACAGGACTAGTTTGGGGTGGGTTGAGCAGTTCTTC

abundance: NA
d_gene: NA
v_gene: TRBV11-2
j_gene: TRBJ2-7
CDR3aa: CASSPTGTPYEQYF
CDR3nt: TGTGCCAGCAGCCCCACCGGGACACCGTACGAGCAGTACTTC

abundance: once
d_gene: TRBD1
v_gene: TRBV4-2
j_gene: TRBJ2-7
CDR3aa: CASSQLGQGSYEQYF
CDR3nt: TGTGCCAGCAGCCAATTGGGACAGGGATCATACGAGCAGTACTTC

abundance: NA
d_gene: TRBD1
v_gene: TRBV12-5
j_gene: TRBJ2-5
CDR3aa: CASAKDRGLGTQYF
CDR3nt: TGTGCTAGTGCTAAGGACAGGGGACTCGGGACCCAGTACTTC

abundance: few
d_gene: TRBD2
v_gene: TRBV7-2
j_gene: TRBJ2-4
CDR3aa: CASSPWPRGTSGGGIQYF
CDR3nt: TGTGCCAGCAGCCCATGGCCTCGCGGGACTAGCGGGGGGGGCATTCAGTACTTC

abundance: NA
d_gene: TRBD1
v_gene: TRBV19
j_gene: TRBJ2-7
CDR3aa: CASSSGQGPYEQYF
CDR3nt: TGTGCCAGTAGTTCAGGACAGGGCCCCTACGAGCAGTACTTC

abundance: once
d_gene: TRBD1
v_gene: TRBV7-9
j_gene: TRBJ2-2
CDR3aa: CASSLRGSGQGNTGELFF
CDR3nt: TGTGCCAGCAGCCTACGAGGAAGCGGACAGGGAAACACCGGGGAGCTGTTTTTT

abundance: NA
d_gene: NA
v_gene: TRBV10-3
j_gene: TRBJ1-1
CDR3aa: CATQQGSTEAFF
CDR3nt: TGTGCCACCCAGCAGGGGTCCACTGAAGCTTTCTTT

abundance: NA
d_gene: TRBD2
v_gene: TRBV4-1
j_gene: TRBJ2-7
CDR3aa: CASSQTPQTSGTYEQYF
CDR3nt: TGCGCCAGCAGCCAGACCCCCCAGACTAGCGGAACCTACGAGCAGTACTTC

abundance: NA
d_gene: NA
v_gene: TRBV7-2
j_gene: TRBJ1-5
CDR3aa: CASSGGGVANQPQHF
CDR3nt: TGTGCCAGCAGCGGCGGTGGAGTAGCAAATCAGCCCCAGCATTTT

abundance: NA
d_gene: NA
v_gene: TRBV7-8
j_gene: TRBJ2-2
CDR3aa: CASSPLTTRGGELFF
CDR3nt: TGTGCCAGCAGCCCGCTGACTACCCGGGGCGGGGAGCTGTTTTTT

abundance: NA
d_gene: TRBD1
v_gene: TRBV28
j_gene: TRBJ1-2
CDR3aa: CASSSGQAGNYGYTF
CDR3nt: TGTGCCAGCAGTTCCGGACAGGCGGGTAACTATGGCTACACCTTC

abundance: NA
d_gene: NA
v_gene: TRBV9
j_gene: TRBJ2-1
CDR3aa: CASSVSGYNEQFF
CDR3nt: TGTGCCAGCAGCGTATCCGGCTACAATGAGCAGTTCTTC

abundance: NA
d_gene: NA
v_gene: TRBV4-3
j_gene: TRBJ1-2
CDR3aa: CASSQDVGHYYTF
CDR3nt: TGCGCCAGCAGCCAAGATGTGGGCCATTACTACACCTTC